The next 12 T cell receptor beta chains were all read from a single sample in a study of human T cells and chemical hapten exposure. Specified time point: patch test 1, 2 weeks after DPC sensitization. Treatment indicated: therapeutic diphenylcyclopropenone sensitization with weekly scalp DPC. TCRdb independently ran MiXCR on the RACE reads; one entry per CDR3 protein. The sample holds about 340,000 distinct CDR3 sequences; around 7% are singletons and the top ten take 7.5% to 8.5%. The source was whole blood, collected in connection with sensitization to the hapten diphenylcyclopropenone (DPC). Receptors were obtained from a woman aged 18-30 years with alopecia areata. Some clones in this sample may be carry-over from other donors' samples.

V and J are TRBV28 and TRBJ1-5, with D unresolved. The germline CDR1 and CDR2 sequences are MDHEN and SYDVKM. The CDR3 is made up of 12 amino acids. Trimming took off 8 bases at V and 1 base at J, with 6 bases between the two ends. This CDR3 reads CASGRSNQPQHF. CDR3 DNA sequence: TGTGCCAGCGGTCGGAGCAATCAGCCCCAGCATTTT.

In its sample, this clonotype was seen a few times. The chain links TRBV10-3 to TRBJ1-1; 7 bases are a match to TRBD1. The CDR3 has 14 amino acids. Germline V CDR1 and CDR2: ENHRY, SYGVKD. V shed 6 bases, J shed 1 base, and the junction held 5 bases outside the gene matches. The CDR3 reads CAIRTGRENTEAFF. The CDR3 region has the DNA TGTGCCATCAGGACAGGGCGCGAGAACACTGAAGCTTTCTTT.

This clonotype was seen ten or more times. The chain combines TRBV28 with TRBJ1-2, with a weak D call TRBD1 (5 bases). The CDR3 is made up of 14 amino acids. Germline lookup yields CDR1 MDHEN and CDR2 SYDVKM. Trimming removed 5 bases at V and 0 bases at J, with 10 bases between. CDR3 amino acids: CASSPPGANYGYTF. The CDR3 region has the DNA TGTGCCAGCAGTCCCCCGGGGGCTAACTATGGCTACACCTTC.

The chain carries TRBV20-1 and TRBJ2-3; 11 bases line up with TRBD1. Germline V gene lookup returns CDR1 DFQATT and CDR2 SNEGSKA (reference sequence). There are 13 residues in the CDR3. Unmatched junction bases numbered 4, after V lost 6 bases and J lost 5 bases. DNA for the CDR3: TGCAGTGCCGGACAGGGGGCTGTAGATACGCAGTATTTT. It yields the protein CSAGQGAVDTQYF.

The J gene is TRBJ2-7, the V gene TRBV6-1; D possibly uses TRBD1 or TRBD2 (5 bases each). Trimming left V 6 bases short and J 3 bases short, with 15 bases between. Germline CDR1 is MNHNS and CDR2 is SASEGT. This CDR3 is 14 amino acids long. This CDR3 reads CASSSGTPDYEQYF. The CDR3 DNA reads as TGTGCCAGCAGCTCCGGGACGCCGGACTACGAGCAGTACTTC.

At least ten counts were recorded for this clonotype. V and J are TRBV20-1 and TRBJ2-1; 8 bases match TRBD1. V was clipped by 3 bases and J by 8 bases; unmatched bases: 12. The CDR3 is 15 amino acids. Germline CDR1 reads DFQATT; CDR2 reads SNEGSKA (reference sequence). In nucleotides, the CDR3 is TGCAGTGCTAGGGAACTGACAGGGGCTATAGATGAGCAGTTCTTC. Amino acid sequence: CSARELTGAIDEQFF.

This clonotype was detected a few times. The chain employs TRBV6-2 or TRBV6-3 and TRBJ2-6; D unclear. The germline V and J ends were trimmed by 2 bases and 4 bases, with 6 bases remaining between them. This CDR3 is 14 amino acids long. Germline assignment: CDR1 MNHEY and CDR2 SVGEGT. CDR3 nucleotide sequence: TGTGCCAGCAGTTACGTCGCAGGGGCCAACGTCCTGACTTTC. Translating it yields CASSYVAGANVLTF.

This clonotype turned up a few times. The CDR3 DNA sequence: TGTGCCAGCAGTCCGCTGGGTGAGGGGGAGACCCAGTACTTC. This codes for CASSPLGEGETQYF. This chain connects TRBV27 to TRBJ2-5, with D perhaps assigned TRBD1 or TRBD2 (5 bases each). CDR3 length: 14 residues. V lost 5 bases to trimming and J lost 5 bases, with 15 bases between them. Germline V gene data show CDR1 as MNHEY and CDR2 as SMNVEV (reference sequence).

This clonotype was counted between two and nine times. The chain is built from TRBV28 and TRBJ1-2, with D unclear. From germline, CDR1 is MDHEN and CDR2 SYDVKM. This CDR3 has 17 amino acids. The ends were cut back, 6 bases at V and 1 base at J, with 21 bases in the middle. The CDR3 sequence is CASSLGSQRLFNYGYTF. The CDR3 DNA follows: TGTGCCAGCAGCCTAGGGTCACAGAGACTTTTTAACTATGGCTACACCTTC.

V gene TRBV10-3 combines with J gene TRBJ2-7; D might be TRBD1 (5 bases). CDR1 and CDR2 (germline): ENHRY, SYGVKD. V lost 9 bases, J lost 5 bases, and 20 bases lay in between. The CDR3 totals 14 residues. CDR3 amino acids: CAIIDSSSVHEQYF. DNA for the CDR3: TGTGCCATTATTGACAGCAGTTCGGTCCACGAGCAGTACTTC.

Remarks on this clonotype: A read error is possible here, since a much larger clone lies one base away. The conserved closing phenylalanine or tryptophan is absent in this CDR3, likely reflecting a read error. This chain uses TRBV6-1 with TRBJ2-3; 8 nucleotides line up with TRBD2. Germline trimming cut 6 bases from V and 1 base from J; bases unmatched to any gene: 15. CDR1 and CDR2 (germline): MNHNS, SASEGT. There are 18 residues in the CDR3. CDR3 amino acids: CASRPIAGSYLGTDTQYL. The CDR3 region has the DNA TGTGCCAGCAGGCCCATAGCGGGGAGCTACCTGGGCACAGATACGCAGTATTTA.

At least ten counts were recorded for this clonotype. V is TRBV27 and J is TRBJ2-2; D unclear. The CDR3 has 12 amino acids. V dropped 3 bases and J dropped 4 bases, with 3 bases sitting between them. Germline lookup yields CDR1 MNHEY and CDR2 SMNVEV (reference sequence). The CDR3 protein is CASSFRTGELFF. CDR3 bases: TGTGCCAGCAGTTTCCGCACCGGGGAGCTGTTTTTT.